These 12 T cell receptor beta chains came from one sample sequenced in a study of blood T cells in healthy people across ages. The use of a sample-barcoded 5' primer and a J-beta primer mix characterized a second PCR of roughly 6 to 11 cycles. TCRdb redid the calling of the 5' RACE reads with MiXCR, one entry per CDR3 protein. The sample records some 750,000 distinct CDR3 sequences, 22% being singletons. Sequenced input: blood. These receptor sequences come from a man between 65 and 85 years old in good health.

V usage is TRBV5-1 and J usage is TRBJ2-1; 11 nucleotides line up with TRBD2. Judging by the DNA end, TRBJ2-7 fits better; the J call may be wrong. Germline assignment: CDR1 SGHRS and CDR2 YFSETQ. The CDR3 loop spans 15 amino acids. The CDR3 sequence is CASSPGLAESYEQYF. The CDR3 bases are TGCGCCAGCAGCCCGGGACTAGCGGAGTCCTACGAGCAGTACTTC.

V is TRBV4-1 and J is TRBJ1-1; D is possibly TRBD1 (5 bases). The CDR3 has 14 residues. CDR1 is MGHRA and CDR2 is YSYEKL in the germline V gene. V shed 6 bases and J shed 4 bases, with 15 bases lying between them. The CDR3 sequence: CASRGVLRGTEAFF. The CDR3 DNA sequence: TGCGCCAGCAGAGGTGTTTTGAGGGGCACTGAAGCTTTCTTT.

This clonotype was detected only once. The junction departs from the called germline gene at one end, perhaps through a read error. The rearrangement joins TRBV4-1 to TRBJ2-4; 12 bases align to TRBD2. The V gene's germline CDR1 is MGHRA and CDR2 YSYEKL. The CDR3 has 18 amino acids. Here the CDR3 reads CASSLGLAGSVAKNIRYF. The CDR3 bases are TGCGCCAGCAGCTTGGGACTAGCGGGTAGTGTAGCCAAAAACATTCGGTACTTC.

This clonotype was counted a few times. The CDR3 reads CASSRPPFEQYV. DNA for the CDR3: TGTGCCAGCAGCCGGCCTCCCTTTGAGCAGTACGTC. The V gene is TRBV6-2 or TRBV6-3, the J gene TRBJ2-7; D gene ambiguous. Trimming took off 6 bases at V and 7 bases at J, with 13 bases between the two ends. The germline gives CDR1 MNHEY, CDR2 SVGEGT. The CDR3 loop spans 12 amino acids.

The V gene is TRBV19, the J gene TRBJ1-2, with 8 nucleotides matching TRBD1. The CDR3 has 14 residues. Germline V gene data show CDR1 as LNHDA and CDR2 as SQIVND (reference sequence). J was trimmed by 4 bases and V by 5 bases; bases with no gene match: 6. The CDR3 bases are TGTGCCAGTAGTGCCGCACAGGGGGGCTATGGCTACACCTTC. It codes for CASSAAQGGYGYTF.

The chain couples TRBV5-7 to TRBJ2-1, with TRBD1 matching over 8 bases. TRBV5-7 is an ORF, with its function uncertain. With 4 bases clipped from V and 5 bases from J, the junction kept 11 bases outside the gene matches. The CDR3 extends over 16 amino acids. The CDR3 sequence: CASSLRDRTIHNEQFF. Written as DNA, the CDR3 is TGTGCCAGCAGCCTCCGGGACAGGACTATTCACAATGAGCAGTTCTTC.

CDR3 residues: CATSDPAGVHEQYF. The CDR3 nucleotides read TGTGCCACCAGTGATCCAGCGGGAGTCCATGAGCAGTACTTC. J is TRBJ2-5 and V is TRBV24-1; 8 nucleotides align to TRBD2. Germline lookup yields CDR1 KGHDR and CDR2 SFDVKD. CDR3 length equals 14 residues. V shed 3 bases, J shed 11 bases, and the junction held 10 bases outside the gene matches.

This chain connects TRBV6-6 to TRBJ1-5; no firm D call. The V gene lost 0 bases and the J gene lost 0 bases, with 9 bases spanning the gap. In germline, CDR1 is MNHNY, CDR2 SVGAGI (reference sequence). The CDR3 is 16 residues long. The CDR3, as DNA: TGTGCCAGCAGTTACTCGACCTGGAATAGCAATCAGCCCCAGCATTTT. Its translation is CASSYSTWNSNQPQHF.

This chain links TRBV10-3 with TRBJ2-3, with D hard to call. The V gene's germline CDR1 is ENHRY and CDR2 SYGVKD. The CDR3 sequence is 15 residues long. V was shortened by 2 bases and J by 7 bases, with 16 bases between the two germline ends. This CDR3 reads CAISEGSADSYTQYF. CDR3 nucleotides: TGTGCCATCAGTGAGGGGTCGGCAGACTCGTATACGCAGTATTTT.

This clonotype was seen more than once but under ten times. This rearrangement joins TRBV12-3 or TRBV12-4 to TRBJ2-1; tentative D call: TRBD2 (5 bases). V was clipped by 1 base and J by 0 bases, with 10 bases between them. This CDR3 has 16 amino acids. The CDR3 here is CASSLGGLSSYNEQFF. The CDR3 DNA reads TGTGCCAGCAGTTTAGGCGGGTTGAGCTCCTACAATGAGCAGTTCTTC.

This clonotype showed up just a few times. The genes are TRBV12-3 or TRBV12-4 and TRBJ1-2; the D is unclear. Trimming left V 6 bases short and J 0 bases short, with 11 bases between. This CDR3 spans 14 amino acids. CDR3 bases: TGTGCCAGCAGGTTTATCGAGTCTAACTATGGCTACACCTTC. Residues: CASRFIESNYGYTF.

The gene calls are TRBV19 and TRBJ2-7; 7 bases line up with TRBD1. The junction had 8 bases not matched to a gene; V was cut back by 6 bases and J by 3 bases. The length of the CDR3 is 14 residues. In germline, CDR1 is LNHDA, CDR2 SQIVND (reference sequence). CDR3 loop: CASSSRDRIYEQYV. The CDR3 DNA reads as TGTGCCAGTAGCTCCCGGGACAGAATCTACGAGCAGTACGTC.